The sequence of this TCR beta chain was determined in a study of vaccination and CD4 T cells after COVID-19. Germline-derived CDR1 and CDR2 are SGHVS and FNYEAQ. The V end was cut by 5 bases, the J end by 3 bases, with 10 bases between. The CDR3 has 13 amino acids. Described treatment: approximately 9-day PBMC culture with coronavirus spike peptide pools or control peptides (ViraFEST assay). In this sample, this clonotype turned up once. Its antigen remains unknown. The Oncomine TCR Beta short-read assay was what sequenced the DNA obtained from cultured CD4+ T cells. MiXCR was run by TCRdb on the PCR reads, yielding one entry per CDR3 protein. Found here are some 16,000 distinct CDR3 sequences, around 68% of them singletons; the top ten hold more than 15%.

Sequencing was done on a sample of CD4+ T cells from blood, cultured in vitro. The TCR comes from a human donor who had recovered from COVID-19. The V call is TRBV7-6, the J call TRBJ1-1; D is unresolved. Here the CDR3 reads CASSPQVDTEAFF. DNA for the CDR3: TGTGCCAGCAGCCCCCAGGTAGACACTGAAGCTTTCTTT.